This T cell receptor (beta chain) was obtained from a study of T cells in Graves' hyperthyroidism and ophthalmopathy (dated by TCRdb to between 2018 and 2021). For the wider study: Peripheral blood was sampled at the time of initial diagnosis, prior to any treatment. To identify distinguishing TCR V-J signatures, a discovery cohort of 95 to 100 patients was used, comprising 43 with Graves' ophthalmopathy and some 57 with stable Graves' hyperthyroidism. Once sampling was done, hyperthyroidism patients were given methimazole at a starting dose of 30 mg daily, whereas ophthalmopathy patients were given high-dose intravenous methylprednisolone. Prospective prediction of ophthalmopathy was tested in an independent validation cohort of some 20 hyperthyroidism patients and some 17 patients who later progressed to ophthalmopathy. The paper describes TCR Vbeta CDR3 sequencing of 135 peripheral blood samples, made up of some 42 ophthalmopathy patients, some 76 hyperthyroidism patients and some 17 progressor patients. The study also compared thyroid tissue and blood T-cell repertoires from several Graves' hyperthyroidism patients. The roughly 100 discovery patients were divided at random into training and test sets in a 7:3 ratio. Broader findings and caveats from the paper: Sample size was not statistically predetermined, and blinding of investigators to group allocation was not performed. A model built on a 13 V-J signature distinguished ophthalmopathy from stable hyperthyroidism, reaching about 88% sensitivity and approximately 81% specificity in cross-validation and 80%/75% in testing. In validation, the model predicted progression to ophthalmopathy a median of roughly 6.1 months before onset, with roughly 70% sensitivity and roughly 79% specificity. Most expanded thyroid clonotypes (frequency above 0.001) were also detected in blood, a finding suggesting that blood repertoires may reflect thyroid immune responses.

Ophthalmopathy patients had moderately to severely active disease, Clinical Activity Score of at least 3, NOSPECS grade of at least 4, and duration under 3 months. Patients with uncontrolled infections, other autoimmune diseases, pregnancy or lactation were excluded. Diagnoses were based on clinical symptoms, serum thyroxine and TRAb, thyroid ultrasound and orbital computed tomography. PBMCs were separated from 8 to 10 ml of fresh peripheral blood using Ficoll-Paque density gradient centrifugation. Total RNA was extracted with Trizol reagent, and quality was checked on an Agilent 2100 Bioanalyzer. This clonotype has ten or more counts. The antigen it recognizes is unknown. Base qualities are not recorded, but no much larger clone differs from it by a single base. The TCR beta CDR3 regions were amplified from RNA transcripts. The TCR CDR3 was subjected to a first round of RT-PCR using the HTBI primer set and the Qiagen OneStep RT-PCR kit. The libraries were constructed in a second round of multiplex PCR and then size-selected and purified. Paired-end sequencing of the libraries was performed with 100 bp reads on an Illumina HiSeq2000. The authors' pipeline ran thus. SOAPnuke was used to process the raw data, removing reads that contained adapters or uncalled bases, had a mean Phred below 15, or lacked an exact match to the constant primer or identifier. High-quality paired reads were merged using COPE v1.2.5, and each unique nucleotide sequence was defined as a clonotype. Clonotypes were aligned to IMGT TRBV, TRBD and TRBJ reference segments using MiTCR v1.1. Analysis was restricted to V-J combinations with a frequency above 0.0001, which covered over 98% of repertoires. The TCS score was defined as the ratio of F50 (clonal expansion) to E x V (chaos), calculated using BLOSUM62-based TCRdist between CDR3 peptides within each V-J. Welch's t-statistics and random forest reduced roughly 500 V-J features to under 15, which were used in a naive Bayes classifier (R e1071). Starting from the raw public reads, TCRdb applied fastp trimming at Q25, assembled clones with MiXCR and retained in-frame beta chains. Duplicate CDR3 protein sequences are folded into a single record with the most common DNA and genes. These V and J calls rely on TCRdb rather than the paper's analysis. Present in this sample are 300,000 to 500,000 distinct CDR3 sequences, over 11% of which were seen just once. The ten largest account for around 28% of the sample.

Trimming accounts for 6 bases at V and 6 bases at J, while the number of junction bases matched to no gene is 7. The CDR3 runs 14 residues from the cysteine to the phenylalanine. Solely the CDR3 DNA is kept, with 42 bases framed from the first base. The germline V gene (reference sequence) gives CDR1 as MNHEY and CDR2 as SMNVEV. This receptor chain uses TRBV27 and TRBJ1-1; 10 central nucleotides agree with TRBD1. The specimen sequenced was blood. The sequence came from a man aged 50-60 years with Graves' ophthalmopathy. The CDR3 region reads CASRMTGGIAEAFF. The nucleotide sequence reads TGTGCCAGCAGAATGACAGGGGGCATCGCTGAAGCTTTCTTT.